The present TCR beta chain was sequenced within a study of OX40 agonist ivuxolimab in advanced cancers. At the level of the study: The treatment was a fully human IgG2 OX40 agonist, ivuxolimab.

Findings of the study overall: Undetermined was the antigen specificity of the expanded peripheral T cells. People who partly responded at 0.1-3.0 mg/kg had some of the least clonal expansion seen.

Sequenced by immunoSEQ multiplex PCR; TCRdb stores in-frame clones only, minus some. The sample gives 40,000 to 55,000 clones, 88% of which show up once; approximately 3.2% is in the top ten. This clone was counted once. The antigen remains unidentified. The CDR3 is made up of 16 amino acids. Losses at the gene ends were 1 base for V and 0 bases for J; bases not matched to a gene: 3. In germline, CDR1 is SEHNR, CDR2 FQNEAQ (reference sequence). Autoimmune disease history or systemic immunosuppression disqualified patients. The chain couples TRBV7-9 to TRBJ2-3; TRBD2 matches 8 bases. The TCR originated in an adult with an advanced solid tumor such as melanoma, head and neck, liver or kidney cancer. Here the sequenced sample was CD4+ or CD8+ T cells sorted from blood, taken in a trial of the OX40 agonist ivuxolimab. CDR3 region: CASSLEVAGSTDTQYF. CDR3 nucleotide sequence: TGTGCCAGCAGCTTAGAAGTAGCGGGGAGCACAGATACGCAGTATTTT. The variable domain in full, completed from reference TRBV7-9 and TRBJ2-3, reads DTGVSQNPRHKITKRGQNVTFRCDPISEHNRLYWYRQTLGQGPEFLTYFQNEAQLEKSRLLSDRFSAERPKGSFSTLEIQRTEQGDSAMYLCASSLEVAGSTDTQYFGPGTRLTVL.